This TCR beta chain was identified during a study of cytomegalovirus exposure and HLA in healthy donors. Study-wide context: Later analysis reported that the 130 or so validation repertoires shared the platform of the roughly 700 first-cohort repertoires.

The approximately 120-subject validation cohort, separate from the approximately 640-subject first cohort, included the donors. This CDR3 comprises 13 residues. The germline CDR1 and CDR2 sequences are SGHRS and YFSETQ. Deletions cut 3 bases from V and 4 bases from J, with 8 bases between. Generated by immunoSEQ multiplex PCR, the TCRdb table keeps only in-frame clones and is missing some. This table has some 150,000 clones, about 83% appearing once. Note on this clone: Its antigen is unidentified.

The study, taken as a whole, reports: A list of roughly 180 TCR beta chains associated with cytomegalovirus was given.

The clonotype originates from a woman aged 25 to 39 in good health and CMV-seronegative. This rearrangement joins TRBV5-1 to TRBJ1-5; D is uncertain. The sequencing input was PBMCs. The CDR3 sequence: CASSWTGNQPQHF. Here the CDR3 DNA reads TGCGCCAGCAGCTGGACGGGAAATCAGCCCCAGCATTTT.